This TCR beta chain was identified during a study of T cells in Graves' hyperthyroidism and ophthalmopathy. The wider study: Peripheral blood samples were taken at initial diagnosis, prior to any treatment.

RNA transcripts yielded amplified TCR beta CDR3 regions. The HTBI primer set served for first-round RT-PCR of the TCR CDR3. From the multiplex PCR reads, TCRdb called clonotypes with MiXCR, one entry per CDR3 protein. This table has approximately 480,000 distinct CDR3 sequences, 20% to 25% appearing once. In this sample, this clonotype turned up many times. Antigen specificity is unknown. Trimming removed 4 bases at V and 4 bases at J, with 11 bases between. Germline V gene data show CDR1 as SNHLY and CDR2 as FYNNEI. The CDR3 runs 13 residues. Findings and caveats of the study: Among clonotypes expanded in thyroid above 0.001, most were also found in blood.

Sequenced sample: blood. The receptor comes from a man aged 18 to 35 with Graves' hyperthyroidism. The V and J genes are TRBV2 and TRBJ2-7; weak D call: TRBD1 (7 bases). The CDR3 DNA reads TGTGCCAGCAGTGGGCAGGGGGGTTACGAGCAGTACTTC. This codes for CASSGQGGYEQYF.